The 28 T cell receptor beta chains below were found in one sample sequenced in a study of cytomegalovirus exposure and HLA in healthy donors (dated by TCRdb to between 2016 and 2019). The library was made by the immunoSEQ multiplex PCR assay. The multiplex PCR relied on a mix of 60 forward primers for TCR Vbeta segments and 13 reverse primers for TCR Jbeta segments. The clones in this table, taken by TCRdb from immuneACCESS, are in-frame only. Not every clone is retained; where verified, under half of the shortfall comes from an unresolved V gene, and the cause of the rest is unknown. A total of roughly 90,000 clones appear in this sample, roughly 83% of them only once. The ten largest clones add up to around 2.3% of the sample. The specimen was PBMCs. Receptor source: a man between 18 and 35 years old in good health and CMV-seronegative.

This chain uses TRBV14 with TRBJ2-6, with 8 nucleotides matching TRBD2. The CDR3 totals 20 residues. The J segment lost 0 bases and the V segment lost 4 bases, leaving 14 bases of the junction unmatched. Germline CDR1 and CDR2: SGHDN and FVKESK. This CDR3 is CASSRTPLGLGGSGANVLTF. CDR3 coding DNA: TGTGCCAGCAGCCGGACTCCATTGGGACTAGGGGGCTCTGGGGCCAACGTCCTGACTTTC. The full variable domain, with the rest looked up from reference TRBV14 and TRBJ2-6, is EAGVTQFPSHSVIEKGQTVTLRCDPISGHDNLYWYRRVMGKEIKFLLHFVKESKQDESGMPNNRFLAERTGGTYSTLKVQPAELEDSGVYFCASSRTPLGLGGSGANVLTFGAGSRLTVL.

The rearrangement uses TRBV5-6 and TRBJ1-3; D perhaps matches TRBD1 (5 bases). The germline CDR1 and CDR2 sequences are SGHDT and YYEEEE. Trimming shortened V by 0 bases and J by 3 bases, and 10 bases separated the two germline ends. The CDR3 is made up of 15 amino acids. This CDR3 is CASSLGQPLGNTIYF. The DNA for the CDR3 is TGTGCCAGCAGCTTGGGACAGCCTCTTGGAAACACCATATATTTT.

This clone was counted between two and nine times. This chain joins TRBV7-9 and TRBJ1-4; 7 nucleotides agree with TRBD1. V dropped 2 bases and J dropped 0; count of bases not matched to a gene: 12. The germline gives CDR1 SEHNR, CDR2 FQNEAQ (reference sequence). The CDR3 is 19 amino acids. The CDR3 loop reads CASSLLFEGASATNEKLFF. The CDR3 bases are TGTGCCAGCAGCTTACTATTCGAGGGGGCCTCGGCAACTAATGAAAAACTGTTTTTT.

The rearrangement uses TRBV18 and TRBJ2-1; D gene uncertain. The CDR3 has 13 residues. Germline CDR1 KGHSH, CDR2 LQKENI. The V end was cut by 3 bases, the J end by 2 bases, with 5 bases between. CDR3 DNA: TGTGCCAGCTCACCCCAGACCTACAATGAGCAGTTCTTC. Protein sequence: CASSPQTYNEQFF.

The chain joins TRBV27 to TRBJ1-2; weak D call: TRBD1 (5 bases). This CDR3 region has 13 residues. Germline V gene lookup returns CDR1 MNHEY and CDR2 SMNVEV (reference sequence). V lost 0 bases and J 8 bases, leaving 10 bases between the germline ends. CDR3 loop: CASSLSRGGGYTF. CDR3 DNA: TGTGCCAGCAGTTTATCACGGGGGGGAGGCTACACCTTC.

The V gene is TRBV5-5, the J gene TRBJ2-5, with 11 bases identical to TRBD2. The CDR3 runs 17 residues. Germline values: CDR1 SGHKS, CDR2 YYEKEE (reference sequence). V lost 0 bases, J lost 4 bases, and 8 bases stayed unmatched. The CDR3 region is CASSLELAGGWRETQYF. DNA for the CDR3: TGTGCCAGCAGCTTGGAGCTAGCGGGAGGTTGGCGAGAGACCCAGTACTTC.

This chain joins TRBV5-1 and TRBJ1-5; 7 nucleotides line up with TRBD1. Trimming took 3 bases from V and 6 from J; bases not matched to a gene: 6. Germline CDR1 SGHRS, CDR2 YFSETQ. CDR3 length equals 14 residues. CDR3: CASSSAGGSQPQHF. The CDR3 bases are TGCGCCAGCAGCTCGGCAGGGGGAAGTCAGCCCCAGCATTTT.

V gene TRBV11-3 combines with J gene TRBJ2-7; D perhaps matches TRBD2 (7 bases). The CDR3 runs to 14 residues. V was cut by 3 bases and J by 2 bases, with 11 bases left in between. From germline, CDR1 is SGHNT and CDR2 YENEEA. Here the CDR3 DNA reads TGTGCCAGCAGCTTTGGGCGGGGGCCCTACGAGCAGTACTTC. Its translation: CASSFGRGPYEQYF. The entire variable domain, with the rest obtained from reference TRBV11-3 and TRBJ2-7, is as follows: EAGVVQSPRYKIIEKKQPVAFWCNPISGHNTLYWYLQNLGQGPELLIRYENEEAVDDSQLPKDRFSAERLKGVDSTLKIQPAELGDSAVYLCASSFGRGPYEQYFGPGTRLTVT.

The V and J genes are TRBV5-6 and TRBJ2-5; no clear D gene. V was cut by 1 base and J by 2 bases, with 3 bases left in between. There are 12 residues in the CDR3. CDR1 SGHDT and CDR2 YYEEEE come from the germline V gene. CDR3 DNA: TGTGCCAGCAGCTTGATACAAGAGACCCAGTACTTC. Amino acids: CASSLIQETQYF.

The J gene is TRBJ1-2, the V gene TRBV28; 11 bases fit TRBD1. Per germline, CDR1 MDHEN and CDR2 SYDVKM. CDR3 size: 16 residues. V gave up 7 bases and J gave up 8 bases; unmatched junction bases: 15. The CDR3 DNA reads as TGTGCCAGCATTACGATAGGGACAGGGGGTTGGCAGGGCTACACCTTC. This translates into CASITIGTGGWQGYTF.

This chain connects TRBV6-5 to TRBJ1-1; 7 bases match TRBD1. The ends lost 6 bases at V and 5 bases at J; junction bases unmatched: 12. This CDR3 comprises 15 residues. Germline CDR1 and CDR2: MNHEY and SVGAGI. CDR3 sequence: CASRSKQGSGTEAFF. DNA for the CDR3: TGTGCCAGCAGATCAAAACAGGGGTCGGGGACTGAAGCTTTCTTT.

The chain uses TRBV6-5 and TRBJ2-7; D not resolved. The V gene lost 2 bases and the J gene lost 5 bases, with 10 bases spanning the gap. Per germline, CDR1 MNHEY and CDR2 SVGAGI. The CDR3 is 13 residues long. The CDR3 here is CASSYPTMDEQYF. The CDR3 nucleotides read TGTGCCAGCAGTTACCCCACTATGGACGAGCAGTACTTC.

CDR3 protein: CASSYAGYEQFF. CDR3 sequence (DNA): TGTGCCAGCAGTTACGCCGGGTATGAGCAGTTCTTC. The chain recombines TRBV6-5 with TRBJ2-1; D remains ambiguous. Trimming removed 2 bases at V and 8 bases at J, with 7 bases between. This CDR3 is built from 12 residues. The germline V gene has CDR1 MNHEY and CDR2 SVGAGI.

The chain recombines TRBV25-1 with TRBJ2-2; TRBD1 aligns across 10 bases. The CDR3 length is 15 residues. From germline, CDR1 is MGHDK and CDR2 SYGVNS. After removal of 10 bases from V and 4 bases from J, the junction contained 9 bases not matched to a gene. CDR3 sequence reads: CATAPGQGITGELFF. In DNA form, the CDR3 reads TGTGCCACGGCCCCGGGACAGGGGATCACCGGGGAGCTGTTTTTT.

Note on this clone: The sample has other DNA sequences that encode this CDR3 too. This sequence joins TRBV27 and TRBJ1-2, with 8 bases identical to TRBD1. This CDR3 is built from 14 residues. J gave up 4 bases and V 0 bases, and 1 base lay outside the gene matches. CDR1 MNHEY and CDR2 SMNVEV come from the germline V gene (reference sequence). CDR3 in DNA: TGTGCCAGCAGTTTATCAACAGGGGGCTATGGCTACACCTTC. This codes for CASSLSTGGYGYTF.

The J gene is TRBJ1-2, the V gene TRBV5-1, with TRBD1 as a possible D gene (6 bases). Germline CDR1 and CDR2: SGHRS and YFSETQ. CDR3 size: 14 residues. The V and J ends lost 0 bases and 2 bases respectively, with 8 bases between them. CDR3 loop: CASSLGTANYGYTF. The DNA for the CDR3 is TGCGCCAGCAGCTTGGGGACAGCCAACTATGGCTACACCTTC.

This clone was picked up a small number of times. The CDR3 DNA reads as TGTGCCAGCAGCCAAGATTCCGGGACAGTCTTGAACACTGAAGCTTTCTTT. As protein: CASSQDSGTVLNTEAFF. This rearrangement joins TRBV14 to TRBJ1-1, with 7 bases matching TRBD1. V was clipped by 0 bases and J by 0 bases; unmatched bases: 7. The CDR3 runs to 17 residues. Germline CDR1 SGHDN, CDR2 FVKESK.

This clone was detected once. This rearrangement joins TRBV2 to TRBJ2-7, with 7 positions matching TRBD2. CDR3 length equals 14 residues. Germline CDR1 reads SNHLY; CDR2 reads FYNNEI. V trimming: 8 bases; J trimming: 0 bases; junction bases outside the gene matches: 7. CDR3 amino acids: CASHRGGSSYEQYF. The DNA for the CDR3 is TGTGCCAGCCATCGGGGCGGGAGCTCCTACGAGCAGTACTTC.

The rearrangement uses TRBV19 and TRBJ2-7; D might be TRBD2 (6 bases). This CDR3 has 13 residues. The V gene lost 3 bases and the J gene lost 6 bases, with 12 bases spanning the gap. Germline assignment: CDR1 LNHDA and CDR2 SQIVND (reference sequence). This chain's CDR3 is CASSIPGRGEQYF. The CDR3 coding sequence is TGTGCCAGTAGTATCCCCGGGAGAGGCGAGCAGTACTTC.

The chain combines TRBV7-2 with TRBJ1-2; D gene unclear. The length of the CDR3 is 15 residues. Germline V gives CDR1 SGHTA, CDR2 FQGNSA. V was cut by 5 bases and J by 1 base, with 14 bases left in between. CDR3 protein: CASSQGGVINYGYTF. CDR3 nucleotides: TGTGCCAGCAGCCAAGGCGGAGTCATTAACTATGGCTACACCTTC. Based on the CDR3 plus reference TRBV7-2 and TRBJ1-2, the full variable domain is GAGVSQSPSNKVTEKGKDVELRCDPISGHTALYWYRQSLGQGLEFLIYFQGNSAPDKSGLPSDRFSAERTGGSVSTLTIQRTQQEDSAVYLCASSQGGVINYGYTFGSGTRLTVV.

This chain joins TRBV15 and TRBJ2-2; tentatively, D is TRBD2 (6 bases). Per the germline V gene, CDR1 is LNHNV and CDR2 is YYDKDF (reference sequence). CDR3 size: 13 residues. V lost 5 bases, J lost 7 bases, and 11 bases lay in between. DNA for the CDR3: TGTGCCACCAGCCGGGGGTTCAACGGGGAGCTGTTTTTT. Its translation is CATSRGFNGELFF.

The J gene is TRBJ2-1, the V gene TRBV7-9, with a possible D match to TRBD2 (5 bases). Germline V CDR1 and CDR2: SEHNR, FQNEAQ (reference sequence). V lost 1 base and J lost 9, with 13 bases in between. The CDR3 extends over 14 amino acids. In DNA form, the CDR3 reads TGTGCCAGCAGCTTAGTCCCAGGAGAGGGTGAGCAGTTCTTC. This codes for CASSLVPGEGEQFF.

The chain combines TRBV27 with TRBJ1-2, with 8 bases that match TRBD1. This CDR3 region has 14 residues. The V gene end was trimmed by 3 bases and the J gene end by 2 bases; junction bases not matched to a gene: 2. The germline CDR1 and CDR2 sequences are MNHEY and SMNVEV (reference sequence). The CDR3 DNA reads TGTGCCAGCAGTTTTCAGGGGGCCAACTATGGCTACACCTTC. It encodes CASSFQGANYGYTF.

The chain is built from TRBV7-6 and TRBJ2-2; 12 bases match TRBD2. The CDR3 consists of 16 residues. V was clipped by 5 bases and J by 7 bases; unmatched bases: 8. Germline V gene lookup returns CDR1 SGHVS and CDR2 FNYEAQ. The CDR3 DNA reads as TGTGCCAGCAGCCTAACGACTAGCGGGAGAAGCGGGGAGCTGTTTTTT. Translated, it gives CASSLTTSGRSGELFF.

The rearrangement links TRBV14 to TRBJ2-7; D might be TRBD2 (6 bases). In germline, CDR1 is SGHDN, CDR2 FVKESK. CDR3 length equals 13 residues. The V end was cut by 3 bases, the J end by 3 bases, with 9 bases between. Written as DNA, the CDR3 is TGTGCCAGCAGCCACAGGGACTTCTACGAGCAGTACTTC. It yields the protein CASSHRDFYEQYF.

CDR3 amino acids: CASSVRAREDGYTF. The CDR3 DNA is TGTGCCAGCAGCGTAAGGGCCCGGGAGGATGGCTACACCTTC. V and J are TRBV9 and TRBJ1-2; no definite D call. Trimming left V 1 base short and J 6 bases short, with 13 bases between. Germline V CDR1 and CDR2: SGDLS, YYNGEE. The CDR3 runs to 14 residues.

The rearrangement joins TRBV27 to TRBJ1-1; no definite D call. Trimming pared 3 bases from V and 4 bases from J, leaving 12 bases between. Germline V gene lookup returns CDR1 MNHEY and CDR2 SMNVEV (reference sequence). The CDR3 length is 14 residues. The CDR3 is CASSLGGLGTEAFF. The CDR3 nucleotides read TGTGCCAGCAGTTTGGGAGGGTTGGGCACTGAAGCTTTCTTT.

This sequence joins TRBV27 and TRBJ2-7, with 7 bases aligning to TRBD2. The junction had 5 bases not matched to a gene; V was cut back by 2 bases and J by 4 bases. Germline loops: CDR1 MNHEY, CDR2 SMNVEV (reference sequence). The CDR3 runs 14 residues. The DNA of the CDR3 is TGTGCCAGCAGTTTAGCGGGAGTTGGGTACGAGCAGTACTTC. The encoded protein is CASSLAGVGYEQYF.